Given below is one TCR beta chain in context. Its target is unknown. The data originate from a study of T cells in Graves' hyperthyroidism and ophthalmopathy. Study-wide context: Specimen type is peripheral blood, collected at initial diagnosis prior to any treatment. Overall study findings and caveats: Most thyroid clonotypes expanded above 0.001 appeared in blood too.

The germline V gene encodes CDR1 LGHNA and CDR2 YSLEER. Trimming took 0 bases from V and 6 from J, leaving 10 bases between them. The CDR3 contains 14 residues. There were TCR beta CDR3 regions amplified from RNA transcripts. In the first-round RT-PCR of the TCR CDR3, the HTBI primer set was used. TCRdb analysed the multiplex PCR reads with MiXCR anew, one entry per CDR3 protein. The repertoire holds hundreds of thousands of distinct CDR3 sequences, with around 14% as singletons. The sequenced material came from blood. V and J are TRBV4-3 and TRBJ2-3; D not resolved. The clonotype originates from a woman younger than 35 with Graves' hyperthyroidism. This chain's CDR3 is CASSQDVGRDTQYF. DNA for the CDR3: TGCGCCAGCAGCCAAGATGTCGGACGGGATACGCAGTATTTT.